This T cell receptor beta chain is drawn from a study of T cells in Graves' hyperthyroidism and ophthalmopathy. This clonotype was seen repeatedly, ten times or more. Regions amplified from RNA transcripts were the TCR beta CDR3 regions. The HTBI primer set was used in a first-round RT-PCR of the TCR CDR3. Using its own MiXCR run on the multiplex PCR reads, TCRdb lists one record per CDR3 protein. This table holds 360,000 or so distinct CDR3 sequences, around 15% found once. Inclusion characteristics of ophthalmopathy patients comprised a Clinical Activity Score of at least 3, a NOSPECS grade of at least 4, and duration under 3 months. The sample was blood. The origin of this receptor is a woman aged 55-75 years with Graves' ophthalmopathy.

The CDR3 coding sequence is TGCAGTGCTACGGGACTAGCAGCTAGCACAGATACGCAGTATTTT. It specifies CSATGLAASTDTQYF. The chain recombines TRBV20-1 with TRBJ2-3, with 9 bases fitting TRBD2. From germline, CDR1 is DFQATT and CDR2 SNEGSKA (reference sequence). This CDR3 is built from 15 residues. Trimming cost V 4 bases and J 0 bases; bases outside gene matches: 5.